This is a list of T cell receptor beta chains from one sample in a study of blood T cell repertoires in COVID-19. Produced via immunoSEQ multiplex PCR; TCRdb's table is partial and in-frame only. The data show approximately 65,000 clones, around three quarters seen once. Sequenced sample: peripheral blood. These receptors were taken from a human donor in a cohort sampled during active COVID-19. CDR3s include the opening cysteine and the closing phenylalanine or tryptophan. D genes are given only for firm matches. Expanded clones are given a class, and other clones once, few, many or no size at all.

v_call	d_call	clone_size	j_call	cdr3_nt	cdr3_aa
TRBV5-1	TRBD1	-	TRBJ1-5	TGCGCCAGCAGCACCGGACAGGGGAATCAGCCCCAGCATTTT	CASSTGQGNQPQHF
TRBV19	-	-	TRBJ2-1	TGTGCCAGTAGCGGCGGGCTGACCTACAATGAGCAGTTCTTC	CASSGGLTYNEQFF
TRBV6-5	-	-	TRBJ2-7	TGTGCCAGCTGGGAGACGGTGCAAACCTCCTACGAGCAGTACTTC	CASWETVQTSYEQYF
TRBV6-5	-	-	TRBJ2-1	TGTGCCAGCAGTTCTGTGACACTCTCCGATGGTGAGCAGTTCTTC	CASSSVTLSDGEQFF
TRBV2	-	few	TRBJ1-1	TGTGCCAGCAGTTTACAGAACACTGAAGCTTTCTTT	CASSLQNTEAFF
TRBV7-2	TRBD2	-	TRBJ2-3	TGTGCCAGCAGCTTAGTCCCACTAGCGGGGGGGGATACGCAGTATTTT	CASSLVPLAGGDTQYF
TRBV4-3	TRBD2	-	TRBJ2-3	TGCGCCAGCAGCCGGGTGACTAGCGGGGGGGATCGGGCAGATACGCAGTATTTT	CASSRVTSGGDRADTQYF
TRBV19	TRBD1	-	TRBJ2-2	TGTGCCAGTACCCCCGGGACAGGGGGCACGGGGCGAATGTTTTTT	CASTPGTGGTGRMFF
TRBV6-5	-	-	TRBJ2-7	TGTGCCAGCAGGCCAACTGCGGGGACTTCCTACGAGCAGTACTTC	CASRPTAGTSYEQYF
TRBV5-1	-	-	TRBJ2-3	TGCGCCAGCAGCCAGGGTTTCGGGACAGATACGCAGTATTTT	CASSQGFGTDTQYF